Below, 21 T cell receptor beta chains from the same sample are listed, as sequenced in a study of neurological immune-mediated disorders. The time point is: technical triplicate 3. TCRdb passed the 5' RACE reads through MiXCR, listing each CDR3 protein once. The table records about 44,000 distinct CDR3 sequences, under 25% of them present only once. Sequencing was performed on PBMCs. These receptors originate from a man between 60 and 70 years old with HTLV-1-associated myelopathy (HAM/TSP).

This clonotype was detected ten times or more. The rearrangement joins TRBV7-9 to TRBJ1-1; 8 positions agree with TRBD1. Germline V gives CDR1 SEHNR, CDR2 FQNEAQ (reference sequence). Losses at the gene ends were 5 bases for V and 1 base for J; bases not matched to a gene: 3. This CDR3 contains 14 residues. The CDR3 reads CASSRGTGNTEAFF. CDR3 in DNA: TGTGCCAGCAGCCGCGGGACAGGGAACACTGAAGCTTTCTTT.

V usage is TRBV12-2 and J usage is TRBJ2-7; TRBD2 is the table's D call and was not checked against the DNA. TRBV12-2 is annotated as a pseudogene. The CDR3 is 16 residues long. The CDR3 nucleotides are TGTGCAAGTCGCTTAGCGTCGTCTAGCGGAAACTACGAGCAGTACTTC. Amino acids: CASRLASSSGNYEQYF.

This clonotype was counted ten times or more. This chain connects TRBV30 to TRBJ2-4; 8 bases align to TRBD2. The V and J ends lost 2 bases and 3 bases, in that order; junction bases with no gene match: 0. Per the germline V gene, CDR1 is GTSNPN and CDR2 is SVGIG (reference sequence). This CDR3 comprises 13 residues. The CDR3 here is CAWSRGGKNIQYF. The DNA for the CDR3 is TGTGCCTGGAGTCGGGGGGGCAAAAACATTCAGTACTTC.

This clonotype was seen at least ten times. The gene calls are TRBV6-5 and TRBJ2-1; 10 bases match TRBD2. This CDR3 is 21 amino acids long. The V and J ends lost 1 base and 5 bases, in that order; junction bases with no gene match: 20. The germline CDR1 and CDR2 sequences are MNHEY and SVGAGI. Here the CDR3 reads CASSYYGSKTPAGGRNNEQFF. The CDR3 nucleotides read TGTGCCAGCAGTTACTACGGGTCTAAGACACCAGCGGGAGGGAGGAACAATGAGCAGTTCTTC.

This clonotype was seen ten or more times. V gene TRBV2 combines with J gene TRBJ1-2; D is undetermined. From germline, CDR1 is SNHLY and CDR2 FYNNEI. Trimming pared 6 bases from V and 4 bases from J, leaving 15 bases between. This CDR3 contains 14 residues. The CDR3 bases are TGTGCCAGCAGCCTAATATTGGGTGGCTATGGCTACACCTTC. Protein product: CASSLILGGYGYTF.

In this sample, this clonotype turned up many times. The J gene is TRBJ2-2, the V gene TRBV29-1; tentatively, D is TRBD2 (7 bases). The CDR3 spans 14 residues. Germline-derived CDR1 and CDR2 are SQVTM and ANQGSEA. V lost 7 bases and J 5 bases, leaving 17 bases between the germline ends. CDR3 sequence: CSAEGRGWTGELFF. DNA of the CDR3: TGCAGCGCCGAGGGGAGGGGGTGGACCGGGGAGCTGTTTTTT.

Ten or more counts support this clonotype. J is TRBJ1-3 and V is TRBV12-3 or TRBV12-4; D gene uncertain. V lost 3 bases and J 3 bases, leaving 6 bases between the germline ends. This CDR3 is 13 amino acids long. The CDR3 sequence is CASSFNNGNTIYF. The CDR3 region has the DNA TGTGCCAGCAGTTTTAACAATGGAAACACCATATATTTT.

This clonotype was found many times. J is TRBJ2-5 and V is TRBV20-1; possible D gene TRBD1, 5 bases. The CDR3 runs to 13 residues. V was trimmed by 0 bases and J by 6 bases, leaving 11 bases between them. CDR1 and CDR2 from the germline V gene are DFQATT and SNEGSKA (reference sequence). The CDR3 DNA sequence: TGCAGTGCTAGAGATATCAGGGTTCAGACCCAGTACTTC. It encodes CSARDIRVQTQYF.

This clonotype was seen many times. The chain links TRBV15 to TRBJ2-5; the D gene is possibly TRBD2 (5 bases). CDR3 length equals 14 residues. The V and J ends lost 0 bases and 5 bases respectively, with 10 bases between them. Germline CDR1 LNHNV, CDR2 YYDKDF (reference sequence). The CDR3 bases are TGTGCCACCAGCAGAGATCCCTCGGGGGAGACCCAGTACTTC. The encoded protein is CATSRDPSGETQYF.

The chain's CDR3 is CASSTRGQMNTEAFF. DNA of the CDR3: TGTGCCAGCTCAACGAGGGGGCAAATGAACACTGAAGCTTTCTTT. This sequence joins TRBV11-3 and TRBJ1-1, with 7 bases lining up with TRBD1. Looked up from germline, CDR1 is SGHNT and CDR2 is YENEEA. The CDR3 is made up of 15 amino acids. V shed 8 bases and J 0 bases; nucleotides not matched to a gene: 9.

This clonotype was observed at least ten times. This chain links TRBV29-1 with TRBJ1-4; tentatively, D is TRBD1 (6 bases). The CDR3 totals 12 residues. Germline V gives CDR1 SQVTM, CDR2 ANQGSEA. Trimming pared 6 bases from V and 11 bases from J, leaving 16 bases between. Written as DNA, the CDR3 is TGCAGCGTCATAACAGGGAGCGGGAAACTGTTTTTT. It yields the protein CSVITGSGKLFF. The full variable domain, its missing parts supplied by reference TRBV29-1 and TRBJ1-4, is SAVISQKPSRDICQRGTSLTIQCQVDSQVTMMFWYRQQPGQSLTLIATANQGSEATYESGFVIDKFPISRPNLTFSTLTVSNMSPEDSSIYLCSVITGSGKLFFGSGTQLSVL.

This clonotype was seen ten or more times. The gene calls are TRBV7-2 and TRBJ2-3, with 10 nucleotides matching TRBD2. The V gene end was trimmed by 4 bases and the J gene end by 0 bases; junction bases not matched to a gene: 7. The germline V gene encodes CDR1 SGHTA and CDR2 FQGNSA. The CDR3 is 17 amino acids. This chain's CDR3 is CASSSVAGGPSTDTQYF. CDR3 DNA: TGTGCCAGCAGCTCCGTAGCGGGAGGACCTAGCACAGATACGCAGTATTTT.

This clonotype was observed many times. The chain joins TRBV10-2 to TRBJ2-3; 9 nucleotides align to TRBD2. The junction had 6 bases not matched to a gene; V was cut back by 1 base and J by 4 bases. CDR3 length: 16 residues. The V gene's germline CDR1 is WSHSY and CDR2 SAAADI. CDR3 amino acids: CASSEFVAGVPDTQYF. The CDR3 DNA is TGCGCCAGCAGTGAGTTTGTAGCGGGAGTCCCAGATACGCAGTATTTT.

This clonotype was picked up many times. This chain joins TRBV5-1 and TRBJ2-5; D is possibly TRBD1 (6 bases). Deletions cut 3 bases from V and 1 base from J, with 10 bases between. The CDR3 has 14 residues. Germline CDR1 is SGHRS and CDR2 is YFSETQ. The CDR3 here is CASSSLTGQETQYF. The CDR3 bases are TGCGCCAGCAGCTCCTTGACAGGCCAAGAGACCCAGTACTTC.

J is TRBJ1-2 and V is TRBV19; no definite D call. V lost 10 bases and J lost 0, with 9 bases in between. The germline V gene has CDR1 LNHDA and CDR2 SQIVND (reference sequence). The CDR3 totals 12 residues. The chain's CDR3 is CATTDANYGYTF. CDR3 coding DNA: TGTGCCACTACAGACGCTAACTATGGCTACACCTTC.

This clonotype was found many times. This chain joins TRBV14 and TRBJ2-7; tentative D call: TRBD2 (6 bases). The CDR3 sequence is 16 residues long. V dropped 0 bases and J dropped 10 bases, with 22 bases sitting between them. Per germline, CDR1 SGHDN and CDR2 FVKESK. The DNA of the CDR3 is TGTGCCAGCAGCCAAGATGGTTTTTGGAGTAGCGGATCTCAGTACTTC. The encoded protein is CASSQDGFWSSGSQYF. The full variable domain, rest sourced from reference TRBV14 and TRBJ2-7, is EAGVTQFPSHSVIEKGQTVTLRCDPISGHDNLYWYRRVMGKEIKFLLHFVKESKQDESGMPNNRFLAERTGGTYSTLKVQPAELEDSGVYFCASSQDGFWSSGSQYFGPGTRLTVT.

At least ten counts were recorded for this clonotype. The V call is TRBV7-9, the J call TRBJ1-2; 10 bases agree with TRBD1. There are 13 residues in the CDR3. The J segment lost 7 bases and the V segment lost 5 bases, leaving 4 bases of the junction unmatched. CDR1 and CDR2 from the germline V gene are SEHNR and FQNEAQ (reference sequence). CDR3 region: CASSRQGASGYTF. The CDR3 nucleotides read TGTGCCAGCAGCAGACAGGGGGCCTCTGGCTACACCTTC. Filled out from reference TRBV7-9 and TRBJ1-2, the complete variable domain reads DTGVSQNPRHKITKRGQNVTFRCDPISEHNRLYWYRQTLGQGPEFLTYFQNEAQLEKSRLLSDRFSAERPKGSFSTLEIQRTEQGDSAMYLCASSRQGASGYTFGSGTRLTVV.

The chain's CDR3 is CSAVRTSGSSEQFF. The CDR3 bases are TGCAGTGCGGTTCGGACTAGCGGGAGCAGTGAGCAGTTCTTC. This chain links TRBV20-1 with TRBJ2-1, with 13 nucleotides matching TRBD2. The V gene's germline CDR1 is DFQATT and CDR2 SNEGSKA (reference sequence). The V segment lost 6 bases and the J segment 9 bases; nucleotides outside the gene matches: 8. This CDR3 contains 14 residues.

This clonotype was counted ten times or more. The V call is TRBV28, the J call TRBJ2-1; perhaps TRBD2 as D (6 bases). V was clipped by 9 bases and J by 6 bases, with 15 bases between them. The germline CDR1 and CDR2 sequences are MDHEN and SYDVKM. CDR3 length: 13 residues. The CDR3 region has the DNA TGTGCCAGTGTTTCTGGTAGCGGCAATGAGCAGTTCTTC. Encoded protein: CASVSGSGNEQFF.

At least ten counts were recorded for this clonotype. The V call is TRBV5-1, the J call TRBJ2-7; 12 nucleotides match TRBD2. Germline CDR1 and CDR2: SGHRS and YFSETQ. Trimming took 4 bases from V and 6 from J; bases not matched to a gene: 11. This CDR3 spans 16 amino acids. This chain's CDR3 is CASSPRTSGKVGEQYF. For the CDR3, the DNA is TGCGCCAGCAGCCCGCGGACTAGCGGGAAGGTAGGCGAGCAGTACTTC.

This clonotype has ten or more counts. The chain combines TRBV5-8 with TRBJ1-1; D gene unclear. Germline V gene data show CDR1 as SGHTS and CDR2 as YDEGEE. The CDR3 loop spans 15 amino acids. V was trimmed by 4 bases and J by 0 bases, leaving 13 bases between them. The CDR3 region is CASSPHGGMNTEAFF. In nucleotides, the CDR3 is TGTGCCAGCAGCCCTCATGGCGGGATGAACACTGAAGCTTTCTTT.